Listed below are T cell receptor beta chains from one sample, sequenced in a study of blood T cells in healthy people across ages. TCRdb re-called the 5' RACE reads with MiXCR, one entry per CDR3 protein. Among about 1.4 million distinct CDR3 sequences listed, roughly 59% were seen once. The sequenced sample was blood. These receptors originate from a man younger than 35 in good health. The CDR3 runs from the conserved cysteine through the conserved F or W. A D gene is named only where the DNA matches it firmly. Expanded clones are given a class, and other clones once, few, many or no size at all.

CDR3aa: CSVVAADQYGYTF; CDR3nt: TGCAGCGTTGTAGCAGCCGACCAATATGGCTACACCTTC; j_gene: TRBJ1-2; abundance: NA; d_gene: NA; v_gene: TRBV29-1
CDR3aa: CSADEGSYGYTF; CDR3nt: TGCAGCGCCGACGAGGGAAGCTATGGCTACACCTTC; j_gene: TRBJ1-2; abundance: NA; d_gene: NA; v_gene: TRBV29-1
CDR3aa: CASSQTGPLSYEQYF; CDR3nt: TGTGCCAGCAGCCAAACGGGACCCCTATCCTACGAGCAGTACTTC; j_gene: TRBJ2-7; abundance: NA; d_gene: NA; v_gene: TRBV4-2
CDR3aa: CASSSAGTGSDTQYF; CDR3nt: TGTGCCAGCAGCTCCGCCGGGACAGGGTCAGATACGCAGTATTTT; j_gene: TRBJ2-3; abundance: NA; d_gene: TRBD1; v_gene: TRBV7-8
CDR3aa: CASSSTGGRGEAFF; CDR3nt: TGTGCCAGCAGCTCAACCGGGGGGCGAGGTGAAGCTTTCTTT; j_gene: TRBJ1-1; abundance: NA; d_gene: NA; v_gene: TRBV7-9
CDR3aa: CASSAYQGQIVDEQYF; CDR3nt: TGCGCCAGCAGCGCTTACCAGGGACAGATAGTCGACGAGCAGTACTTC; j_gene: TRBJ2-7; abundance: NA; d_gene: TRBD1; v_gene: TRBV5-1
CDR3aa: CSASGAEYTDTQYF; CDR3nt: TGCAGTGCTAGCGGCGCGGAATACACAGATACGCAGTATTTT; j_gene: TRBJ2-3; abundance: NA; d_gene: NA; v_gene: TRBV20-1
CDR3aa: CASSFYRDSSYEQYF; CDR3nt: TGTGCCAGCAGCTTTTATCGGGACAGCTCCTACGAGCAGTACTTC; j_gene: TRBJ2-7; abundance: NA; d_gene: TRBD1; v_gene: TRBV7-2
CDR3aa: CSALQEKNTEAFF; CDR3nt: TGCAGCGCCCTACAGGAGAAGAACACTGAAGCTTTCTTT; j_gene: TRBJ1-1; abundance: once; d_gene: NA; v_gene: TRBV29-1
CDR3aa: CASREGYTTDTQYF; CDR3nt: TGTGCCAGCAGGGAGGGGTATACGACAGATACGCAGTATTTT; j_gene: TRBJ2-3; abundance: NA; d_gene: NA; v_gene: TRBV7-2
CDR3aa: CSGSGRLHNEQYF; CDR3nt: TGCAGCGGTAGTGGGCGACTCCACAATGAGCAGTACTTC; j_gene: TRBJ2-7; abundance: NA; d_gene: NA; v_gene: TRBV29-1
CDR3aa: CASSLDTREQYF; CDR3nt: TGTGCCAGCAGCCTTGACACTCGCGAGCAGTACTTC; j_gene: TRBJ2-7; abundance: NA; d_gene: NA; v_gene: TRBV7-2
CDR3aa: CSASGLAVSYEQYF; CDR3nt: TGCAGTGCTAGTGGACTAGCCGTCTCCTACGAGCAGTACTTC; j_gene: TRBJ2-7; abundance: NA; d_gene: TRBD2; v_gene: TRBV20-1
CDR3aa: CASSQKVNKDRGGGGYTF; CDR3nt: TGCGCCAGCAGCCAAAAGGTTAACAAGGACAGGGGTGGCGGCGGCTACACCTTC; j_gene: TRBJ1-2; abundance: few; d_gene: TRBD1; v_gene: TRBV4-1
CDR3aa: CASSQRLAGYNEQYF; CDR3nt: TGTGCCAGCAGTCAGAGACTAGCGGGATACAATGAGCAGTACTTC; j_gene: TRBJ2-5; abundance: NA; d_gene: TRBD2; v_gene: TRBV6-2/TRBV6-3
CDR3aa: CAISESHNEQFF; CDR3nt: TGTGCCATCAGTGAGTCCCACAATGAGCAGTTCTTC; j_gene: TRBJ2-1; abundance: NA; d_gene: NA; v_gene: TRBV10-3
CDR3aa: CASSFPKLSGANVLTF; CDR3nt: TGTGCCAGCAGTTTCCCAAAACTCTCTGGGGCCAACGTCCTGACTTTC; j_gene: TRBJ2-6; abundance: NA; d_gene: NA; v_gene: TRBV28
CDR3aa: CASSPAEYEQYF; CDR3nt: TGTGCCAGCAGTCCTGCGGAGTACGAGCAGTACTTC; j_gene: TRBJ2-7; abundance: few; d_gene: NA; v_gene: TRBV12-3/TRBV12-4
CDR3aa: CASSYSPSRNEQFF; CDR3nt: TGTGCCAGCAGTTACTCTCCCTCACGGAATGAGCAGTTCTTC; j_gene: TRBJ2-1; abundance: once; d_gene: NA; v_gene: TRBV6-5
CDR3aa: CASSLGAGEAFF; CDR3nt: TGTGCCAGCAGCTTAGGAGCAGGTGAAGCTTTCTTT; j_gene: TRBJ1-1; abundance: few; d_gene: NA; v_gene: TRBV11-3
CDR3aa: CASSLLAGNVQETQYF; CDR3nt: TGTGCCAGCAGCTTATTGGCAGGGAACGTCCAAGAGACCCAGTACTTC; j_gene: TRBJ2-5; abundance: few; d_gene: NA; v_gene: TRBV7-9
CDR3aa: CASLPRGKANTEAFF; CDR3nt: TGTGCCAGCCTCCCCCGGGGGAAAGCGAACACTGAAGCTTTCTTT; j_gene: TRBJ1-1; abundance: NA; d_gene: NA; v_gene: TRBV12-3/TRBV12-4
CDR3aa: CSVIRGYEQYF; CDR3nt: TGCAGCGTTATACGGGGCTACGAGCAGTACTTC; j_gene: TRBJ2-7; abundance: few; d_gene: NA; v_gene: TRBV29-1
CDR3aa: CAISDFQGGANEKLFF; CDR3nt: TGTGCCATCAGTGATTTTCAAGGGGGGGCTAATGAAAAACTGTTTTTT; j_gene: TRBJ1-4; abundance: NA; d_gene: NA; v_gene: TRBV10-3
CDR3aa: CASSSDASYEQYF; CDR3nt: TGTGCCAGCAGCTCAGACGCCTCCTACGAGCAGTACTTC; j_gene: TRBJ2-7; abundance: NA; d_gene: NA; v_gene: TRBV7-6
CDR3aa: CSVTGGRISNEQFF; CDR3nt: TGCAGCGTTACCGGGGGCCGGATTTCCAATGAGCAGTTCTTC; j_gene: TRBJ2-1; abundance: NA; d_gene: NA; v_gene: TRBV29-1
CDR3aa: CASSDPLRDRGSETQYF; CDR3nt: TGTGCCAGCAGCGACCCCCTCCGGGACAGGGGTTCGGAGACCCAGTACTTC; j_gene: TRBJ2-5; abundance: NA; d_gene: TRBD1; v_gene: TRBV9
CDR3aa: CASSQSEGDTQYF; CDR3nt: TGTGCCAGCAGCCAAAGTGAAGGAGATACGCAGTATTTT; j_gene: TRBJ2-3; abundance: NA; d_gene: NA; v_gene: TRBV3-1
CDR3aa: CSARVVNYGYTF; CDR3nt: TGCAGTGCTAGAGTGGTTAACTATGGCTACACCTTC; j_gene: TRBJ1-2; abundance: NA; d_gene: NA; v_gene: TRBV20-1
CDR3aa: CSAGTYFAEQYF; CDR3nt: TGCAGTGCTGGGACTTATTTCGCCGAGCAGTACTTC; j_gene: TRBJ2-7; abundance: few; d_gene: NA; v_gene: TRBV20-1
CDR3aa: CASKGETYNEQFF; CDR3nt: TGTGCCAGCAAAGGCGAGACCTACAATGAGCAGTTCTTC; j_gene: TRBJ2-1; abundance: NA; d_gene: NA; v_gene: TRBV12-3/TRBV12-4
CDR3aa: CASSPGTSGENEQFF; CDR3nt: TGTGCCAGCAGTCCCGGGACTAGCGGGGAGAATGAGCAGTTCTTC; j_gene: TRBJ2-1; abundance: few; d_gene: TRBD2; v_gene: TRBV27
CDR3aa: CASSLLSGVVNEQFF; CDR3nt: TGTGCCAGCAGCTTGCTAAGCGGGGTGGTCAATGAGCAGTTCTTC; j_gene: TRBJ2-1; abundance: NA; d_gene: TRBD2; v_gene: TRBV5-4
CDR3aa: CSVDIGSYEQYF; CDR3nt: TGCAGCGTTGACATCGGGTCCTACGAGCAGTACTTC; j_gene: TRBJ2-7; abundance: few; d_gene: NA; v_gene: TRBV29-1
CDR3aa: CASRNSYNEQFF; CDR3nt: TGTGCCAGCCGGAACTCCTACAATGAGCAGTTCTTC; j_gene: TRBJ2-1; abundance: NA; d_gene: NA; v_gene: TRBV25-1
CDR3aa: CASTSPLTSGGETQYF; CDR3nt: TGTGCCAGCACCTCTCCCCTCACTAGTGGCGGGGAGACCCAGTACTTC; j_gene: TRBJ2-5; abundance: NA; d_gene: NA; v_gene: TRBV12-3/TRBV12-4
CDR3aa: CASSQGSSGGARNNNEQFF; CDR3nt: TGTGCCAGCAGCCAAGGAAGTAGCGGGGGGGCGCGGAACAACAATGAGCAGTTCTTC; j_gene: TRBJ2-1; abundance: NA; d_gene: TRBD2; v_gene: TRBV3-1
CDR3aa: CASSPSVEETQYF; CDR3nt: TGTGCCAGCTCACCCTCAGTGGAAGAGACCCAGTACTTC; j_gene: TRBJ2-5; abundance: NA; d_gene: NA; v_gene: TRBV18
CDR3aa: CASSDRDRAYYEQYF; CDR3nt: TGTGCCAGCAGTGACCGGGACAGGGCATACTACGAGCAGTACTTC; j_gene: TRBJ2-7; abundance: NA; d_gene: TRBD1; v_gene: TRBV6-1
CDR3aa: CASSLRSGLMETQYF; CDR3nt: TGTGCCAGCAGCCTTAGAAGCGGGTTAATGGAGACCCAGTACTTC; j_gene: TRBJ2-5; abundance: few; d_gene: NA; v_gene: TRBV5-4
CDR3aa: CSAREQETQFF; CDR3nt: TGCAGTGCTAGAGAACAAGAGACCCAGTTCTTC; j_gene: TRBJ2-1; abundance: NA; d_gene: NA; v_gene: TRBV20-1
CDR3aa: CAISESFRYAGYTF; CDR3nt: TGTGCCATCAGTGAGTCGTTCCGGTATGCCGGCTACACCTTC; j_gene: TRBJ1-2; abundance: few; d_gene: NA; v_gene: TRBV10-3
CDR3aa: CASSPHLGLAGGKYNEQFF; CDR3nt: TGTGCCAGCAGCCCTCACCTTGGACTAGCGGGAGGGAAGTACAATGAGCAGTTCTTC; j_gene: TRBJ2-1; abundance: NA; d_gene: NA; v_gene: TRBV21-1
CDR3aa: CASSSPTRGEFYEQYF; CDR3nt: TGTGCCAGCAGCTCCCCCACCCGGGGGGAGTTCTACGAGCAGTACTTC; j_gene: TRBJ2-7; abundance: NA; d_gene: TRBD2; v_gene: TRBV5-6
CDR3aa: CASSFSFRAQRYEQYF; CDR3nt: TGTGCCAGCAGCTTTTCTTTCAGGGCTCAGCGGTACGAGCAGTACTTC; j_gene: TRBJ2-7; abundance: NA; d_gene: NA; v_gene: TRBV11-2
CDR3aa: CATSTRPGQLYEQYF; CDR3nt: TGTGCCACCAGCACCAGACCGGGACAGCTCTACGAGCAGTACTTC; j_gene: TRBJ2-7; abundance: NA; d_gene: TRBD1; v_gene: TRBV15
CDR3aa: CATSESEPSNEQYF; CDR3nt: TGTGCCACCAGTGAATCTGAACCGAGCAATGAGCAGTACTTC; j_gene: TRBJ2-5; abundance: NA; d_gene: NA; v_gene: TRBV24-1
CDR3aa: CASRSPRDGRNQPQHF; CDR3nt: TGTGCCAGCAGGTCCCCCCGGGACGGTCGCAATCAGCCCCAGCATTTT; j_gene: TRBJ1-5; abundance: NA; d_gene: NA; v_gene: TRBV6-2/TRBV6-3